These 23 T cell receptor beta chains came from one sample sequenced in a study of blood T cell repertoires in COVID-19. Profiling relied on immunoSEQ multiplex PCR, and the TCRdb table lists in-frame clones only, not all of them. Here the sample spans 300,000 or so clones, about 88% being singletons. Sequenced: peripheral blood. These receptors were obtained from an older man with acute or convalescent COVID-19.

The chain links TRBV28 to TRBJ2-7; the D gene is possibly TRBD1 (5 bases). Between the trimmed V and J ends, which lost 1 base and 12 bases, there was a span of 16 bases. The germline gives CDR1 MDHEN, CDR2 SYDVKM. The CDR3 extends over 13 amino acids. CDR3 residues: CASSLSVWGSLYF. The CDR3 coding sequence is TGTGCCAGCAGTTTATCGGTGTGGGGCAGTCTGTACTTC. Looking up the rest from reference TRBV28 and TRBJ2-7 gives the full variable domain: DVKVTQSSRYLVKRTGEKVFLECVQDMDHENMFWYRQDPGLGLRLIYFSYDVKMKEKGDIPEGYSVSREKKERFSLILESASTNQTSMYLCASSLSVWGSLYFGPGTRLTVT.

This rearrangement joins TRBV4-3 to TRBJ1-1; 10 bases fit TRBD1. The CDR3 is 16 residues long. With 3 bases clipped from V and 3 bases from J, the junction kept 7 bases outside the gene matches. Germline CDR1 LGHNA, CDR2 YSLEER. The CDR3 region is CASSQSTGTGDTEAFF. Written as DNA, the CDR3 is TGCGCCAGCAGCCAGTCTACCGGGACAGGGGACACTGAAGCTTTCTTT.

This clone was recorded only once. The chain employs TRBV29-1 and TRBJ2-7; maybe TRBD2 (6 bases). Germline CDR1 is SQVTM and CDR2 is ANQGSEA. This CDR3 spans 14 amino acids. Trimming took off 4 bases at V and 3 bases at J, with 16 bases between the two ends. This CDR3 reads CSVGTPMGGYEQYF. DNA of the CDR3: TGCAGCGTTGGGACTCCAATGGGGGGCTACGAGCAGTACTTC.

J is TRBJ1-5 and V is TRBV2; no clear D. The CDR3 is 15 residues long. From germline, CDR1 is SNHLY and CDR2 FYNNEI. The V and J ends lost 2 bases and 0 bases respectively, with 8 bases between them. In DNA form, the CDR3 reads TGTGCCAGCAGTGAACGGGGTCTTAGCAATCAGCCCCAGCATTTT. It translates to CASSERGLSNQPQHF.

The V and J genes are TRBV5-1 and TRBJ1-2; perhaps TRBD1 as D (6 bases). Trimming shortened V by 4 bases and J by 13 bases, and 23 bases separated the two germline ends. Per germline, CDR1 SGHRS and CDR2 YFSETQ. This CDR3 has 14 amino acids. CDR3 DNA sequence: TGCGCCAGCAGCGCGGGACCCGGGGGCAGGGAGGGCACCTTC. It yields the protein CASSAGPGGREGTF. The full variable domain, completed using reference TRBV5-1 and TRBJ1-2, is KAGVTQTPRYLIKTRGQQVTLSCSPISGHRSVSWYQQTPGQGLQFLFEYFSETQRNKGNFPGRFSGRQFSNSRSEMNVSTLELGDSALYLCASSAGPGGREGTFGSGTRLTVV.

The V and J genes are TRBV4-3 and TRBJ1-1; D remains unclear. The CDR3 is 14 residues long. Trimming took 1 base from V and 5 from J, leaving 11 bases between them. From germline, CDR1 is LGHNA and CDR2 YSLEER. The CDR3 sequence is CASSQATSRTEAFF. The CDR3 DNA sequence: TGCGCCAGCAGCCAAGCCACCTCGAGGACTGAAGCTTTCTTT.

This clone was picked up a small number of times. The chain links TRBV7-2 to TRBJ2-7; 8 bases line up with TRBD1. CDR1 and CDR2 (germline): SGHTA, FQGNSA. V lost 1 base and J lost 2; bases outside the gene matches: 4. The CDR3 is 15 amino acids. DNA of the CDR3: TGTGCCAGCAGCTTAGGACAGGGGATAACCTACGAGCAGTACTTC. Residues: CASSLGQGITYEQYF.

The CDR3 loop is CASSQKAGGGNLGVNIQYF. The DNA of the CDR3 is TGTGCCAGCAGCCAAAAAGCCGGGGGGGGTAATCTTGGTGTGAACATTCAGTACTTC. The chain couples TRBV3-1 (or the pseudogene TRBV3-2) to TRBJ2-4, with TRBD2 matching over 8 bases. Germline-derived CDR1 and CDR2 are LGHDT and YNNKEL (reference sequence). The J segment lost 7 bases and the V segment lost 2 bases, leaving 19 bases of the junction unmatched. This CDR3 region has 19 residues.

The chain couples TRBV5-1 to TRBJ2-3, with 8 bases fitting TRBD2. The germline gives CDR1 SGHRS, CDR2 YFSETQ. V shed 3 bases, J shed 6 bases, and the junction held 9 bases outside the gene matches. The CDR3 is 15 amino acids. In DNA, the CDR3 is TGCGCCAGCAGCTCCCGAACGAGACTAGCGGATACGCAGTATTTT. Protein: CASSSRTRLADTQYF.

This clone has just one count. V gene TRBV7-3 combines with J gene TRBJ2-3; TRBD1 aligns across 12 bases. The CDR3 is made up of 17 amino acids. The trim removed 5 bases at V and 1 base at J, leaving 7 bases unmatched. Germline CDR1 reads SGHTA; CDR2 reads FQGTGA. The CDR3 sequence is CASSPTGTGGGTDTQYF. The DNA of the CDR3 is TGTGCCAGCAGCCCCACCGGGACAGGGGGCGGCACAGATACGCAGTATTTT. Using reference TRBV7-3 and TRBJ2-3 for the parts outside the CDR3, the full variable domain is GAGVSQTPSNKVTEKGKYVELRCDPISGHTALYWYRQSLGQGPEFLIYFQGTGAADDSGLPNDRFFAVRPEGSVSTLKIQRTERGDSAVYLCASSPTGTGGGTDTQYFGPGTRLTVL.

V is TRBV3-1 (or the pseudogene TRBV3-2) and J is TRBJ1-3, with unresolved D. V lost 1 base and J lost 0, with 7 bases in between. Per the germline V gene, CDR1 is LGHDT and CDR2 is YNNKEL (reference sequence). The CDR3 loop spans 15 amino acids. CDR3 nucleotide sequence: TGTGCCAGCAGCCAAGCAGCGCTCTCTGGAAACACCATATATTTT. Translating it yields CASSQAALSGNTIYF.

V and J are TRBV20-1 and TRBJ2-3; 13 bases are shared with TRBD2. Trimming took 3 bases from V and 2 from J; bases not matched to a gene: 5. The germline gives CDR1 DFQATT, CDR2 SNEGSKA (reference sequence). The CDR3 length is 16 residues. The CDR3 reads CSASGGTSGTTDTQYF. CDR3 coding DNA: TGCAGTGCTAGTGGAGGGACTAGCGGGACCACAGATACGCAGTATTTT.

This chain uses TRBV6-6 with TRBJ2-7; D is unclear. CDR1 MNHNY and CDR2 SVGAGI come from the germline V gene (reference sequence). The CDR3 has 13 amino acids. The V and J ends lost 4 bases and 2 bases respectively, with 9 bases between them. The DNA for the CDR3 is TGTGCCAGCAGTTTTGGTGGGCCCTACGAGCAGTACTTC. It encodes CASSFGGPYEQYF.

The chain uses TRBV19 and TRBJ2-1, with TRBD2 as a possible D gene (6 bases). Germline CDR1 is LNHDA and CDR2 is SQIVND (reference sequence). The ends were cut back, 2 bases at V and 4 bases at J, with 9 bases in the middle. The CDR3 consists of 14 residues. CDR3 amino acids: CASSIMGGYNEQFF. The CDR3 nucleotides read TGTGCCAGTAGTATAATGGGGGGATACAATGAGCAGTTCTTC.

This chain joins TRBV19 and TRBJ2-7; 7 bases agree with TRBD2. Per germline, CDR1 LNHDA and CDR2 SQIVND (reference sequence). The CDR3 has 15 residues. Trimming took 2 bases from V and 3 from J; bases not matched to a gene: 7. This CDR3 is CASSIFGEGGYEQYF. DNA for the CDR3: TGTGCCAGTAGTATATTCGGGGAGGGAGGCTACGAGCAGTACTTC.

DNA of the CDR3: TGTGCCAGCAGGCGACAGCCTACGAACACCGGGGAGCTGTTTTTT. This codes for CASRRQPTNTGELFF. This chain connects TRBV28 to TRBJ2-2, with D possibly matching TRBD1 (5 bases). The V gene's germline CDR1 is MDHEN and CDR2 SYDVKM. Trimming took off 6 bases at V and 0 bases at J, with 11 bases between the two ends. This CDR3 is 15 amino acids long.

V and J are TRBV28 and TRBJ1-2, with 7 bases that match TRBD1. The V and J ends lost 11 bases and 8 bases, in that order; junction bases with no gene match: 11. This CDR3 is 12 amino acids long. Looked up from germline, CDR1 is MDHEN and CDR2 is SYDVKM. The CDR3 DNA is TGTGCCGGCTCTACAGGGGAGCGGGGCTACACCTTC. It codes for CAGSTGERGYTF.

The chain recombines TRBV9 with TRBJ2-5; TRBD2 agrees at 8 bases. Germline values: CDR1 SGDLS, CDR2 YYNGEE. V lost 0 bases and J lost 2; bases outside the gene matches: 18. This CDR3 region has 20 residues. Here the CDR3 DNA reads TGTGCCAGCAGCGTAGGGGAGCTCTGGGGTCAAAGCGGGAGACAAGAGACCCAGTACTTC. Its protein is CASSVGELWGQSGRQETQYF.

The V and J genes are TRBV28 and TRBJ1-4; unclear D gene. This CDR3 has 14 amino acids. Trimming removed 8 bases at V and 9 bases at J, with 19 bases between. Looked up from germline, CDR1 is MDHEN and CDR2 is SYDVKM. The CDR3 sequence is CASGGPPPPQKLFF. The CDR3 bases are TGTGCCAGCGGAGGGCCTCCCCCACCTCAAAAACTGTTTTTT.

The chain is built from TRBV9 and TRBJ1-2, with TRBD1 as a possible D gene (6 bases). The V gene's germline CDR1 is SGDLS and CDR2 YYNGEE. Trimming cost V 3 bases and J 4 bases, with 13 bases left between them. The CDR3 consists of 14 residues. The CDR3 DNA reads TGTGCCAGCAGCGAAGGGGGGGACCTCTATGGCTACACCTTC. It codes for CASSEGGDLYGYTF.

V usage is TRBV10-3 and J usage is TRBJ2-3; the D gene is possibly TRBD1 (6 bases). The CDR3 is 16 residues long. The V and J ends lost 10 bases and 1 base respectively, with 21 bases between them. Germline CDR1 and CDR2: ENHRY and SYGVKD. The CDR3: CATDRTEQGRTDTQYF. The CDR3 DNA sequence: TGTGCCACCGATCGGACCGAGCAGGGGCGCACAGATACGCAGTATTTT.

This chain uses TRBV29-1 with TRBJ1-5; 8 bases agree with TRBD1. The trim removed 4 bases at V and 5 bases at J, leaving 4 bases unmatched. The germline V gene encodes CDR1 SQVTM and CDR2 ANQGSEA. This CDR3 has 13 residues. The CDR3 DNA sequence: TGCAGCGTTGCAACAGGGGGAGATCAGCCCCAGCATTTT. As protein: CSVATGGDQPQHF. The whole variable domain, filled in from reference TRBV29-1 and TRBJ1-5, reads SAVISQKPSRDICQRGTSLTIQCQVDSQVTMMFWYRQQPGQSLTLIATANQGSEATYESGFVIDKFPISRPNLTFSTLTVSNMSPEDSSIYLCSVATGGDQPQHFGDGTRLSIL.

The V call is TRBV7-2, the J call TRBJ2-5, with D possibly matching TRBD1 (6 bases). The length of the CDR3 is 14 residues. V lost 4 bases and J lost 5, with 14 bases in between. CDR1 is SGHTA, CDR2 FQGNSA, per germline. CDR3: CASSSRGNAETQYF. The CDR3 DNA sequence: TGTGCCAGCAGCTCGAGGGGGAACGCCGAGACCCAGTACTTC.